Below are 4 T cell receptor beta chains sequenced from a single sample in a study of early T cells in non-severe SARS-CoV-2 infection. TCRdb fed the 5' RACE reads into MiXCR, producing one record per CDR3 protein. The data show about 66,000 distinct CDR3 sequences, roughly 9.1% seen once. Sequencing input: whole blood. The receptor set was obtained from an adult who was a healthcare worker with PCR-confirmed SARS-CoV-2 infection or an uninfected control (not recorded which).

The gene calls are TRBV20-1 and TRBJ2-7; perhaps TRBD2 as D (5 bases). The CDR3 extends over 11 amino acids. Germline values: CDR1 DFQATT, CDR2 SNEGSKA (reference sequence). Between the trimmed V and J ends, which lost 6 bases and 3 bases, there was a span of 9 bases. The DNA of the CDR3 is TGCAGTGCAAGAACTAGCTACGAGCAGTACTTC. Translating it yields CSARTSYEQYF.

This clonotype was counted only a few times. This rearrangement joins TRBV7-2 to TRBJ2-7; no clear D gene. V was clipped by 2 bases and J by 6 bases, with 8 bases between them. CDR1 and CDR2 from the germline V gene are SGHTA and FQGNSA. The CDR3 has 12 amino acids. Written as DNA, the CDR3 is TGTGCCAGCAGCTTATTAACAACCGAGCAGTACTTC. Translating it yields CASSLLTTEQYF. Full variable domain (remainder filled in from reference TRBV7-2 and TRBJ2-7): GAGVSQSPSNKVTEKGKDVELRCDPISGHTALYWYRQSLGQGLEFLIYFQGNSAPDKSGLPSDRFSAERTGGSVSTLTIQRTQQEDSAVYLCASSLLTTEQYFGPGTRLTVT.

CDR3 bases: TGTGCCAGCAGTCAGACTAGCGGGAGCTTCGGTATGGAGACCCAGTACTTC. Translating gives CASSQTSGSFGMETQYF. This chain joins TRBV28 and TRBJ2-5; 12 bases match TRBD2. CDR3 length equals 17 residues. V lost 5 bases, J lost 5 bases, and 12 bases stayed unmatched. Germline V gene lookup returns CDR1 MDHEN and CDR2 SYDVKM.

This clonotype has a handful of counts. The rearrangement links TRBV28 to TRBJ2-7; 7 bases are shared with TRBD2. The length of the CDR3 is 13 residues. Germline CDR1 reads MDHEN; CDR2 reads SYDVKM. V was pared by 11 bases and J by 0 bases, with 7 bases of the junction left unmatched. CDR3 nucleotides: TGTGCCGTCTGGGGCGGGAGCTCCTACGAGCAGTACTTC. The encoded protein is CAVWGGSSYEQYF.